These 32 T cell receptor beta chains share one sample of origin, sequenced in a study of T cells in Graves' hyperthyroidism and ophthalmopathy. TCR beta CDR3 sequences were amplified from RNA transcripts. The HTBI set primed first-round TCR CDR3 RT-PCR. TCRdb re-analysed the multiplex PCR reads in MiXCR, keeping a single row per CDR3 protein. Of around 660,000 distinct CDR3 sequences in the sample, less than 45% were seen once. Material for sequencing was peripheral blood or thyroid tissue (not recorded which). These receptors were obtained from an adult man with Graves' disease, either hyperthyroidism or ophthalmopathy (not recorded which).

A note on this clonotype: One end of the junction does not line up with germline, which may come from a read error. This sequence joins TRBV29-1 and TRBJ1-5, with D possibly matching TRBD1 (6 bases). The germline V gene has CDR1 SQVTM and CDR2 ANQGSEA. This CDR3 contains 16 residues. CDR3: CSVDDPQGQSNRPQHF. For the CDR3, the DNA is TGCAGTGTTGATGATCCCCAGGGGCAGAGCAATCGGCCCCAGCATTTT.

This clonotype has at least ten counts. The chain links TRBV12-3 or TRBV12-4 to TRBJ1-5; D is undetermined. This CDR3 comprises 14 residues. V was clipped by 2 bases and J by 3 bases, with 8 bases between them. CDR3 region: CASSLTANNQPQHF. The CDR3 DNA reads as TGTGCCAGCAGTTTAACAGCAAACAATCAGCCCCAGCATTTT.

This clonotype was seen at least ten times. The V and J genes are TRBV7-8 and TRBJ1-3; tentative D call: TRBD1 (5 bases). CDR1 and CDR2 (germline): SGHVS, FQNEAQ. Trimming removed 7 bases from V and 6 bases from J, with 13 bases in between. The CDR3 spans 13 residues. The CDR3 here is CASTSGGTNTIYF. The CDR3 DNA reads as TGTGCCAGCACCTCCGGCGGGACAAACACCATATATTTT.

This clonotype showed up just once. The chain links TRBV2 to TRBJ2-7; D unresolved. V was trimmed by 3 bases and J by 1 base, leaving 10 bases between them. From germline, CDR1 is SNHLY and CDR2 FYNNEI. This CDR3 spans 14 amino acids. CDR3 DNA sequence: TGTGCCAGCAGTGAGGACGGCGGATCCTACGAGCAGTACTTC. It is translated as CASSEDGGSYEQYF. Together with reference TRBV2 and TRBJ2-7, the CDR3 gives the full variable domain: EPEVTQTPSHQVTQMGQEVILRCVPISNHLYFYWYRQILGQKVEFLVSFYNNEISEKSEIFDDQFSVERPDGSNFTLKIRSTKLEDSAMYFCASSEDGGSYEQYFGPGTRLTVT.

There are a few counts of this clonotype. The V and J genes are TRBV2 and TRBJ2-7; 10 nucleotides align to TRBD1. The V and J ends lost 7 bases and 4 bases, in that order; junction bases with no gene match: 7. The germline gives CDR1 SNHLY, CDR2 FYNNEI. CDR3 size: 14 residues. CDR3 loop: CASTRQGAGYEQYF. The CDR3 DNA reads TGTGCCAGCACACGACAGGGGGCGGGATACGAGCAGTACTTC.

This clonotype was counted ten times or more. The chain combines TRBV7-8 with TRBJ1-1; D remains unclear. Germline loops: CDR1 SGHVS, CDR2 FQNEAQ. V was trimmed by 2 bases and J by 4 bases, leaving 11 bases between them. The CDR3 contains 14 residues. The CDR3 DNA sequence: TGTGCCAGCAGCTTACTCGGGATGAGCACTGAAGCTTTCTTT. This translates into CASSLLGMSTEAFF. Full variable domain (rest looked up from reference TRBV7-8 and TRBJ1-1): GAGVSQSPRYKVAKRGQDVALRCDPISGHVSLFWYQQALGQGPEFLTYFQNEAQLDKSGLPSDRFFAERPEGSVSTLKIQRTQQEDSAVYLCASSLLGMSTEAFFGQGTRLTVV.

This chain uses TRBV7-8 with TRBJ2-2; D is possibly TRBD1 (6 bases). Looked up from germline, CDR1 is SGHVS and CDR2 is FQNEAQ. The CDR3 is made up of 14 amino acids. Trimming cost V 6 bases and J 7 bases, with 15 bases left between them. The CDR3 loop reads CASSLQGMRGELFF. The DNA of the CDR3 is TGTGCCAGCAGTCTCCAGGGGATGCGCGGGGAGCTGTTTTTT.

Of note for this clonotype: It may be a read error: a sequence one base away is much more abundant. The chain carries TRBV19 and TRBJ1-1, with no clear D. Germline lookup yields CDR1 LNHDA and CDR2 SQIVND (reference sequence). The CDR3 contains 12 residues. The CDR3 region is CASSLPAHEASF. Written as DNA, the CDR3 is TGTGCCAGTAGCCTCCCCGCACATGAAGCTTCCTTT.

This clonotype was recorded many times. The genes are TRBV7-9 and TRBJ1-5, with 9 bases matching TRBD1. The trim removed 5 bases at V and 7 bases at J, leaving 9 bases unmatched. From germline, CDR1 is SEHNR and CDR2 FQNEAQ (reference sequence). This CDR3 spans 15 amino acids. The CDR3 bases are TGTGCCAGCAGCCAGGTTACAGGGGGCGGACAGCCCCAGCATTTT. Its translation: CASSQVTGGGQPQHF.

This clonotype has at least ten counts. The chain is built from TRBV7-2 and TRBJ2-2, with 9 bases fitting TRBD2. Germline CDR1 and CDR2: SGHTA and FQGNSA. V shed 7 bases, J shed 8 bases, and the junction held 8 bases outside the gene matches. This CDR3 region has 14 residues. The DNA for the CDR3 is TGTGCCAGCATGCTAGCGGGAATGGTAGGGGAGCTGTTTTTT. Translating gives CASMLAGMVGELFF.

This clonotype was observed at least ten times. The chain combines TRBV2 with TRBJ1-6; D is unclear. V was trimmed by 2 bases and J by 9 bases, leaving 8 bases between them. The CDR3 totals 13 residues. Germline CDR1 is SNHLY and CDR2 is FYNNEI. Here the CDR3 reads CASSERGGSPLHF. CDR3 coding DNA: TGTGCCAGCAGTGAACGTGGCGGTTCACCCCTCCACTTT.

This clonotype has ten or more counts. V usage is TRBV9 and J usage is TRBJ1-4, with D perhaps TRBD1 (5 bases). Trimming took off 0 bases at V and 8 bases at J, with 14 bases between the two ends. The CDR3 has 15 residues. CDR1 and CDR2 (germline): SGDLS, YYNGEE. The CDR3 reads CASSVAAGLREKLFF. The DNA of the CDR3 is TGTGCCAGCAGCGTAGCGGCAGGGTTGCGAGAAAAACTGTTTTTT.

The V call is TRBV20-1, the J call TRBJ1-4; D call uncertain. The V gene lost 0 bases and the J gene lost 0 bases, with 8 bases spanning the gap. Germline assignment: CDR1 DFQATT and CDR2 SNEGSKA (reference sequence). The CDR3 spans 15 residues. The DNA for the CDR3 is TGCAGTGCTAGAGATGGAGGCTCAACTAATGAAAAACTGTTTTTT. It translates to CSARDGGSTNEKLFF.

This clonotype was observed many times. The chain uses TRBV19 and TRBJ2-7; 10 bases match TRBD1. After removal of 5 bases from V and 8 bases from J, the junction contained 9 bases not matched to a gene. The CDR3 loop spans 14 amino acids. Germline lookup yields CDR1 LNHDA and CDR2 SQIVND (reference sequence). The CDR3 DNA sequence: TGTGCCAGTAGTGCGGGGACAGGGGCTGTCCAGCAGTACTTC. Translating it yields CASSAGTGAVQQYF.

V usage is TRBV29-1 and J usage is TRBJ2-2, with 8 bases aligning to TRBD2. The germline gives CDR1 SQVTM, CDR2 ANQGSEA. The junction had 5 bases not matched to a gene; V was cut back by 4 bases and J by 1 base. This CDR3 region has 15 residues. The CDR3 protein is CSVVRGGRNTGELFF. CDR3 DNA: TGCAGCGTTGTACGCGGGGGGCGGAACACCGGGGAGCTGTTTTTT.

The CDR3 sequence is CASSLGNGASGEKLFF. DNA for the CDR3: TGTGCCAGCAGCTTAGGGAACGGGGCCTCTGGTGAAAAACTGTTTTTT. The V gene is TRBV7-6, the J gene TRBJ1-4; a possible D gene is TRBD1 (5 bases). This CDR3 spans 16 amino acids. The germline V gene has CDR1 SGHVS and CDR2 FNYEAQ. V was shortened by 1 base and J by 7 bases, with 16 bases between the two germline ends.

The chain has TRBV29-1 and TRBJ2-7; 7 bases agree with TRBD2. In germline, CDR1 is SQVTM, CDR2 ANQGSEA. V shed 5 bases, J shed 0 bases, and the junction held 7 bases outside the gene matches. This CDR3 spans 14 amino acids. The CDR3 sequence is CSVSGLSTSYEQYF. CDR3 nucleotide sequence: TGCAGCGTTTCGGGACTATCGACCTCCTACGAGCAGTACTTC.

The chain is built from TRBV20-1 and TRBJ1-3; D is unclear. Germline V gene sequence: CDR1 DFQATT, CDR2 SNEGSKA (reference sequence). The V and J ends lost 1 base and 9 bases respectively, with 7 bases between them. The CDR3 is 11 residues long. In DNA, the CDR3 is TGCAGTGCTAGAGCGCCGGGCACCATATATTTT. Encoded protein: CSARAPGTIYF.

The chain is built from TRBV19 and TRBJ2-7; 9 bases match TRBD1. The CDR3 is 14 residues long. With 8 bases clipped from V and 4 bases from J, the junction kept 9 bases outside the gene matches. Germline loops: CDR1 LNHDA, CDR2 SQIVND (reference sequence). CDR3 in amino acids: CASRTGQGGYEQYF. The CDR3 DNA sequence: TGTGCCAGTCGTACGGGACAGGGCGGGTACGAGCAGTACTTC.

This clonotype was seen a few times. V gene TRBV7-6 combines with J gene TRBJ1-1, with a possible D match to TRBD1 (5 bases). This CDR3 has 12 residues. In germline, CDR1 is SGHVS, CDR2 FNYEAQ. V lost 8 bases and J 10 bases, leaving 17 bases between the germline ends. Written as DNA, the CDR3 is TGTGCCAGCTCACCAACCGGGCAGGGAGCTTTCTTT. The encoded protein is CASSPTGQGAFF.

In this sample, this clonotype turned up many times. This chain uses TRBV15 with TRBJ2-5; TRBD2 matches at 11 bases. This CDR3 region has 13 residues. Germline CDR1 reads LNHNV; CDR2 reads YYDKDF (reference sequence). Trimming took 9 bases from V and 2 from J; bases not matched to a gene: 2. In nucleotides, the CDR3 is TGTGCCACGACTAGCGGGGCTCAAGAGACCCAGTACTTC. Translation: CATTSGAQETQYF.

Turning to this clonotype: A much larger clonotype is one base distant, so this may be a read error. The V gene is TRBV15, the J gene TRBJ2-7; unclear D gene. The CDR3 loop spans 15 amino acids. Looked up from germline, CDR1 is LNHNV and CDR2 is YYDKDF (reference sequence). V was pared by 0 bases and J by 1 base, with 10 bases between. The CDR3 sequence is CATSRDRDLSYEQYF. For the CDR3, the DNA is TGTGCCACCAGCAGAGATCGCGACCTTTCCTACGAGCAGTACTTC.

This chain joins TRBV5-1 and TRBJ1-3; the D is unclear. The CDR3 sequence is 16 residues long. Trimming took off 0 bases at V and 0 bases at J, with 10 bases between the two ends. Germline V lookup: CDR1 SGHRS, CDR2 YFSETQ. The CDR3 DNA reads as TGCGCCAGCAGCTTGGGGCCGGCCGGCTCTGGAAACACCATATATTTT. This gives the protein CASSLGPAGSGNTIYF.

The chain carries TRBV20-1 and TRBJ2-2; D ambiguous. Per germline, CDR1 DFQATT and CDR2 SNEGSKA (reference sequence). The CDR3 has 13 amino acids. Trimming cost V 0 bases and J 6 bases, with 8 bases left between them. The CDR3: CSARDLFAGELFF. The CDR3 nucleotides are TGCAGTGCTAGAGACCTCTTTGCCGGGGAGCTGTTTTTT.

J is TRBJ2-7 and V is TRBV20-1, with unresolved D. This CDR3 contains 15 residues. Trimming stripped 6 bases from V and 3 bases from J, with 21 bases between. CDR1 DFQATT and CDR2 SNEGSKA come from the germline V gene (reference sequence). CDR3 region: CSASSFGGAGYEQYF. As DNA, the CDR3 is TGCAGTGCCAGCAGTTTTGGTGGAGCCGGCTACGAGCAGTACTTC.

The rearrangement uses TRBV29-1 and TRBJ2-5; TRBD1 matches 12 bases. CDR1 SQVTM and CDR2 ANQGSEA come from the germline V gene. The trim removed 6 bases at V and 4 bases at J, leaving 12 bases unmatched. The CDR3 is 16 residues long. The CDR3: CSVHLGTGGLSETQYF. The CDR3 bases are TGCAGCGTGCATCTCGGGACAGGGGGCTTATCAGAGACCCAGTACTTC.

This clonotype was observed at least ten times. The rearrangement links TRBV7-9 to TRBJ1-1, with D maybe TRBD1 (6 bases). With 3 bases removed from V and 1 base from J, the gap between germline ends came to 9 bases. This CDR3 has 14 residues. Germline V gives CDR1 SEHNR, CDR2 FQNEAQ (reference sequence). In nucleotides, the CDR3 is TGTGCCAGCAGCTTGCCGGGACAGAACACTGAAGCTTTCTTT. Encoded protein: CASSLPGQNTEAFF. The variable domain in full, with the rest retrieved from reference TRBV7-9 and TRBJ1-1, is DTGVSQNPRHKITKRGQNVTFRCDPISEHNRLYWYRQTLGQGPEFLTYFQNEAQLEKSRLLSDRFSAERPKGSFSTLEIQRTEQGDSAMYLCASSLPGQNTEAFFGQGTRLTVV.

This chain uses TRBV20-1 with TRBJ2-5; unclear D gene. The ends were cut back, 0 bases at V and 3 bases at J, with 14 bases in the middle. The CDR3 sequence is 15 residues long. The germline V gene encodes CDR1 DFQATT and CDR2 SNEGSKA (reference sequence). CDR3 nucleotides: TGCAGTGCTAGAGATTTTGGGAAAGGTGAAGAGACCCAGTACTTC. It is translated as CSARDFGKGEETQYF.

In regard to this clonotype: This clone may be a read error of a much larger clone one base away. The chain couples TRBV7-9 to TRBJ1-1; D ambiguous. CDR3 length: 14 residues. CDR1 and CDR2 (germline): SEHNR, FQNEAQ (reference sequence). For the CDR3, the DNA is TGTGCCAGCACCCAAGGACCGCCGAACTCTGAAGCTTTCTTT. Amino acids: CASTQGPPNSEAFF.

The V gene is TRBV2, the J gene TRBJ2-6; 9 bases align to TRBD1. With V trimmed by 6 bases and J by 0 bases, 12 bases remained unmatched. Germline loops: CDR1 SNHLY, CDR2 FYNNEI. The length of the CDR3 is 19 residues. CDR3 loop: CASSRDRGVGNSGANVLTF. The CDR3 DNA sequence: TGTGCCAGCAGCCGAGACAGGGGGGTTGGTAACTCTGGGGCCAACGTCCTGACTTTC.

This clonotype has a handful of counts. This chain joins TRBV14 and TRBJ1-2; 9 bases are shared with TRBD1. Trimming removed 4 bases from V and 5 bases from J; junction bases left unmatched: 8. Looked up from germline, CDR1 is SGHDN and CDR2 is FVKESK. The CDR3 totals 15 residues. The CDR3 nucleotides are TGTGCCAGCAGCCCCTGGGACAGGGAAGGGTATGGCTACACCTTC. Residues: CASSPWDREGYGYTF. Looking up the rest from reference TRBV14 and TRBJ1-2 gives the full variable domain: EAGVTQFPSHSVIEKGQTVTLRCDPISGHDNLYWYRRVMGKEIKFLLHFVKESKQDESGMPNNRFLAERTGGTYSTLKVQPAELEDSGVYFCASSPWDREGYGYTFGSGTRLTVV.

This clonotype came up many times. The chain has TRBV10-2 and TRBJ2-7; TRBD1 matches at 11 bases. Trimming removed 8 bases from V and 0 bases from J; junction bases left unmatched: 3. The CDR3 has 14 residues. Germline CDR1 is WSHSY and CDR2 is SAAADI. DNA for the CDR3: TGCGCCAGCGTTGGGACAGGGGGCTCCTACGAGCAGTACTTC. This encodes CASVGTGGSYEQYF.